A selection of T cell receptor beta chains follows, all from one sample in a study of T-cell reconstitution after alpha-beta-depleted transplantation in children. TCRdb re-derived calls from the PCR reads in MiXCR, one entry per CDR3 protein. Seen here are 15,000 to 20,000 distinct CDR3 sequences, around 4.9% observed once, and the top ten hold approximately 7%. Source: PBMCs, taken before TCRalphabeta/CD19-depleted stem cell transplant. All receptors come from a boy younger than 18 with acute lymphoblastic leukemia, due to receive a stem cell transplant. Both conserved end residues are part of each CDR3. The order of the fields is D gene, clone size, J gene, V gene, CDR3 protein, CDR3 DNA. A D gene is named only where the DNA matches it firmly. The size field is filled for only some rows; it gives once, few, many or a size class.

>.|many|TRBJ2-4|TRBV3-1
CASSQDSNTRNIQYF
TGTGCCAGCAGCCAAGATTCGAACACTAGAAACATTCAGTACTTC
>TRBD1|medium-sized|TRBJ2-1|TRBV29-1
CAYGQGGRNEQFF
TGCGCCTACGGACAGGGGGGGCGCAATGAGCAGTTCTTC
>TRBD1|many|TRBJ2-5|TRBV7-7
CASSRTGARQETQYF
TGTGCCAGCAGCCGGACAGGGGCAAGACAGGAGACCCAGTACTTC
>.|many|TRBJ2-3|TRBV20-1
CSARAIGPTDTQYF
TGCAGTGCTAGAGCTATCGGACCCACAGATACGCAGTATTTT
>.|many|TRBJ2-7|TRBV7-8
CASSLGGFYEQYF
TGTGCCAGCAGCTTAGGGGGTTTTTACGAGCAGTACTTC
>.|many|TRBJ2-5|TRBV2
CASRATSSETQYF
TGTGCCAGCAGGGCTACTAGTTCCGAGACCCAGTACTTC
>.|medium-sized|TRBJ2-7|TRBV12-3/TRBV12-4
CASSLTSLSYEQYF
TGTGCCAGCAGTTTAACCTCCCTCTCCTACGAGCAGTACTTC
>.|many|TRBJ2-3|TRBV13
CASSSNRVTDTQYF
TGTGCCAGCAGCTCCAACAGGGTCACAGATACGCAGTATTTT
>.|many|TRBJ1-1|TRBV14
CASSRVNRINTEAFF
TGTGCCAGCAGCCGGGTTAACAGAATAAACACTGAAGCTTTCTTT
>.|many|TRBJ1-3|TRBV7-9
CASSPNEGGNTIYF
TGTGCCAGCAGCCCCAACGAGGGGGGAAACACCATATATTTT
>.|.|TRBJ2-7|TRBV6-4
CASVRNGVSSYEQYF
TGTGCCAGCGTCCGCAATGGAGTGAGCTCCTACGAGCAGTACTTC
>.|many|TRBJ2-1|TRBV7-9
CASSTFSYEQFF
TGTGCCAGCAGCACCTTCTCCTATGAGCAGTTCTTC
>.|many|TRBJ1-4|TRBV7-2
CASSFLGRSGWFHRATNEKLFF
TGTGCCAGCAGCTTCTTAGGAAGGAGCGGTTGGTTCCACCGTGCAACTAATGAAAAACTGTTTTTT
>.|many|TRBJ1-2|TRBV7-2
CASSSRGGKGNYGYTF
TGTGCCAGCAGCTCCCGGGGGGGGAAAGGCAACTATGGCTACACCTTC
>TRBD1|.|TRBJ2-1|TRBV24-1
CATSRQGATNEQFF
TGTGCCACCAGCCGACAGGGGGCCACCAATGAGCAGTTCTTC
>TRBD1|few|TRBJ1-2|TRBV30
CAWSVLGQGVSNYGYTF
TGTGCCTGGAGTGTATTGGGACAGGGGGTCTCAAACTATGGCTACACCTTC
>.|few|TRBJ1-3|TRBV21-1
CASSKRGGQGSGNTIYF
TGTGCCAGCAGCAAAAGGGGGGGACAGGGTTCTGGAAACACCATATATTTT
>.|medium-sized|TRBJ1-1|TRBV9
CASGSMNTEAFF
TGTGCCAGCGGCAGCATGAACACTGAAGCTTTCTTT
>TRBD1|few|TRBJ1-5|TRBV5-8
CASSRTGKWNQPQHF
TGTGCCAGCAGCCGGACAGGGAAATGGAATCAGCCCCAGCATTTT
>.|many|TRBJ2-5|TRBV7-6
CASSLGFRGRGYQETQYF
TGTGCCAGCAGCCTAGGGTTTAGGGGGCGGGGGTACCAAGAGACCCAGTACTTC
>.|many|TRBJ2-3|TRBV18
CASSPEDTQYF
TGTGCCAGCTCACCAGAGGATACGCAGTATTTT
>.|many|TRBJ1-2|TRBV20-1
CSAARMDDYGGYTF
TGCAGTGCTGCCCGGATGGACGACTATGGGGGCTACACCTTC
>TRBD1|many|TRBJ1-1|TRBV6-2/TRBV6-3
CASSKQGVTEAFF
TGTGCCAGCAGTAAACAGGGGGTCACTGAAGCTTTCTTT
>TRBD1|many|TRBJ1-2|TRBV28
CASTGRGRKLSGYTF
TGTGCCAGCACTGGTAGGGGGCGGAAGCTTTCCGGCTACACCTTC
>TRBD1|many|TRBJ2-1|TRBV9
CASSVDDRVDNEQFF
TGTGCCAGCAGCGTCGATGACAGGGTTGACAATGAGCAGTTCTTC
>.|many|TRBJ1-4|TRBV20-1
CSAAGGANEKLFF
TGCAGTGCTGCGGGGGGGGCTAATGAAAAACTGTTTTTT
>.|many|TRBJ2-5|TRBV5-1
CASSLGTGIETQYF
TGCGCCAGCAGCTTGGGTACAGGGATCGAGACCCAGTACTTC
>.|many|TRBJ2-7|TRBV12-5
CASGFDGTYEQYF
TGTGCTAGTGGTTTCGACGGGACCTACGAGCAGTACTTC
>TRBD1|many|TRBJ1-2|TRBV6-5
CASRGTGGGKGYTF
TGTGCCAGCAGAGGGACAGGGGGCGGAAAGGGCTACACCTTC
>TRBD2|medium-sized|TRBJ2-7|TRBV27
CASSTFWGGTEDSYEQYF
TGTGCCAGCAGCACCTTCTGGGGGGGGACTGAGGACTCCTACGAGCAGTACTTC
>TRBD1|many|TRBJ1-2|TRBV28
CASSFPLGTGGALYGYTF
TGTGCCAGCAGTTTCCCGTTGGGGACAGGGGGCGCGTTATATGGCTACACCTTC
>TRBD2|many|TRBJ2-3|TRBV28
CASGHRGTSGTDTQYF
TGTGCCAGCGGCCACCGGGGAACTAGCGGGACAGATACGCAGTATTTT
>.|many|TRBJ1-1|TRBV6-1
CASSEWGSPMNTEAFF
TGTGCCAGCAGTGAGTGGGGCAGCCCAATGAACACTGAAGCTTTCTTT